These 27 T cell receptor beta chains share one sample of origin, sequenced in a study of shared clonotypes between healthy human individuals. Using immunoSEQ multiplex PCR, the repertoire was profiled, and TCRdb retains in-frame clones only, with some absent. The sample yields some 2,000,000 clones, nearly 97% seen once. The material sequenced was naive CD4+ T cells sorted from blood. The subset is: CD45RA+ positively selected. All receptors come from a man younger than 30 in good health.

The gene calls are TRBV10-2 and TRBJ2-3; the match to TRBD2 covers 9 bases. The V gene end was trimmed by 5 bases and the J gene end by 1 base; junction bases not matched to a gene: 4. The CDR3 spans 15 residues. Per germline, CDR1 WSHSY and CDR2 SAAADI. CDR3 in DNA: TGCGCCAGCAGTACAGCGGGGGGCCGCACAGATACGCAGTATTTT. Protein: CASSTAGGRTDTQYF.

The chain carries TRBV4-1 and TRBJ1-2; tentative D call: TRBD1 (5 bases). CDR1 and CDR2 (germline): MGHRA, YSYEKL. This CDR3 comprises 14 residues. Trimming took off 2 bases at V and 4 bases at J, with 11 bases between the two ends. Here the CDR3 reads CASSQYGTSYGYTF. CDR3 in DNA: TGCGCCAGCAGCCAATACGGGACTTCCTATGGCTACACCTTC.

This chain joins TRBV11-2 and TRBJ2-1; TRBD1 agrees at 7 bases. Germline lookup yields CDR1 SGHAT and CDR2 FQNNGV. There are 15 residues in the CDR3. The V segment lost 1 base and the J segment 6 bases; nucleotides outside the gene matches: 6. The CDR3 loop is CASSLVRDRLNEQFF. CDR3 DNA: TGTGCCAGCAGCTTAGTTCGGGACAGACTCAATGAGCAGTTCTTC.

The V gene is TRBV6-5, the J gene TRBJ2-3, with TRBD1 matching 10 bases. Unmatched junction bases numbered 4, after V lost 0 bases and J lost 4 bases. Per germline, CDR1 MNHEY and CDR2 SVGAGI. The CDR3 runs 16 residues. In DNA, the CDR3 is TGTGCCAGCAGTTACTCTGGACAGGGGGGCGCAGATACGCAGTATTTT. Its protein product is CASSYSGQGGADTQYF.

The chain combines TRBV7-2 with TRBJ1-6; D call uncertain. Germline CDR1 is SGHTA and CDR2 is FQGNSA. CDR3 length: 15 amino acids. The V and J ends lost 3 bases and 7 bases respectively, with 13 bases between them. The CDR3 loop is CASSLEPGNNSPLHF. The CDR3 coding sequence is TGTGCCAGCAGCTTGGAACCGGGGAACAATTCACCCCTCCACTTT.

The table lists this clone with a few counts. V is TRBV18 and J is TRBJ1-6; D is uncertain. Germline V gene sequence: CDR1 KGHSH, CDR2 LQKENI. Trimming took 6 bases from V and 5 from J, leaving 11 bases between them. CDR3 size: 14 residues. CDR3 DNA sequence: TGTGCCAGCTCCCAGCAGCGTGATAATTCACCCCTCCACTTT. It is translated as CASSQQRDNSPLHF.

V gene TRBV29-1 combines with J gene TRBJ2-3, with D uncertain. Germline V CDR1 and CDR2: SQVTM, ANQGSEA. Trimming removed 5 bases at V and 1 base at J, with 7 bases between. The length of the CDR3 is 12 residues. This chain's CDR3 is CSVRLGTDTQYF. The CDR3 coding sequence is TGCAGCGTTAGACTCGGCACAGATACGCAGTATTTT.

The V gene is TRBV6-1, the J gene TRBJ1-1; D not certain. Germline CDR1 MNHNS, CDR2 SASEGT. Trimming cost V 7 bases and J 3 bases, with 9 bases left between them. This CDR3 is 12 amino acids long. CDR3 sequence reads: CASTLRDTEAFF. For the CDR3, the DNA is TGTGCCAGCACGTTGAGGGACACTGAAGCTTTCTTT.

The chain couples TRBV6-1 to TRBJ2-7, with a weak D call TRBD2 (6 bases). Per germline, CDR1 MNHNS and CDR2 SASEGT. V lost 8 bases and J 3 bases, leaving 11 bases between the germline ends. CDR3 length equals 12 residues. The CDR3 DNA follows: TGTGCCAGCGGTGCGGGGCTCTACGAGCAGTACTTC. Its translation is CASGAGLYEQYF.

The chain joins TRBV4-1 to TRBJ1-5; the D gene is possibly TRBD1 (5 bases). The germline V and J ends were trimmed by 4 bases and 5 bases, with 12 bases remaining between them. CDR3 length equals 14 residues. Germline-derived CDR1 and CDR2 are MGHRA and YSYEKL. The CDR3 region is CASSLGGKDQPQHF. The CDR3, as DNA: TGCGCCAGCAGCCTCGGGGGGAAGGATCAGCCCCAGCATTTT.

The rearrangement joins TRBV6-5 to TRBJ2-1, with D possibly matching TRBD1 (5 bases). Trimming removed 5 bases at V and 8 bases at J, with 10 bases between. Germline assignment: CDR1 MNHEY and CDR2 SVGAGI. CDR3 length equals 12 residues. As DNA, the CDR3 is TGTGCCAGCAGTATTCAGGGTTATGAGCAGTTCTTC. The encoded protein is CASSIQGYEQFF.

As to this clone: The sample holds other DNA sequences that translate to the same CDR3. The rearrangement joins TRBV10-3 to TRBJ1-2; D gene ambiguous. Trimming took 0 bases from V and 4 from J, leaving 6 bases between them. This CDR3 has 13 amino acids. Germline V gene lookup returns CDR1 ENHRY and CDR2 SYGVKD. This CDR3 is CAISESLGYGYTF. The DNA of the CDR3 is TGTGCCATCAGTGAGTCCCTAGGCTATGGCTACACCTTC.

The rearrangement uses TRBV6-6 and TRBJ2-4; D is unclear. The germline V gene encodes CDR1 MNHNY and CDR2 SVGAGI (reference sequence). Trimming cost V 8 bases and J 0 bases, with 11 bases left between them. CDR3 length: 14 amino acids. The chain's CDR3 is CASDNSLAKNIQYF. The CDR3 nucleotides are TGTGCCAGCGACAACTCTCTAGCCAAAAACATTCAGTACTTC.

The chain links TRBV5-1 to TRBJ2-2; 11 bases are shared with TRBD2. The J segment lost 4 bases and the V segment lost 4 bases, leaving 6 bases of the junction unmatched. CDR1 and CDR2 from the germline V gene are SGHRS and YFSETQ. This CDR3 region has 16 residues. CDR3 bases: TGCGCCAGCAGCGGCACTAGCGGGGGAACCACCGGGGAGCTGTTTTTT. Its protein product is CASSGTSGGTTGELFF.

To note about this clone: The same CDR3 is also encoded by other DNA sequences in this sample. The chain employs TRBV9 and TRBJ2-2; D gene uncertain. Germline values: CDR1 SGDLS, CDR2 YYNGEE. The CDR3 spans 12 residues. Deletions cut 4 bases from V and 1 base from J, with 2 bases between. The CDR3 is CASSRNTGELFF. The CDR3 region has the DNA TGTGCCAGCAGCAGGAACACCGGGGAGCTGTTTTTT.

The chain uses TRBV5-1 and TRBJ2-3; perhaps TRBD2 as D (6 bases). V lost 3 bases and J lost 2, with 16 bases in between. Looked up from germline, CDR1 is SGHRS and CDR2 is YFSETQ. The CDR3 loop spans 16 amino acids. Written as DNA, the CDR3 is TGCGCCAGCAGCTCTCTCACGGGACTTCTCACAGATACGCAGTATTTT. This encodes CASSSLTGLLTDTQYF.

This chain joins TRBV10-3 and TRBJ2-3; the match to TRBD2 covers 13 bases. Germline lookup yields CDR1 ENHRY and CDR2 SYGVKD. V was clipped by 5 bases and J by 3 bases; unmatched bases: 17. CDR3 length: 20 amino acids. The chain's CDR3 is CAISHPGLAGARAGTDTQYF. The DNA of the CDR3 is TGTGCCATCAGTCACCCCGGACTAGCGGGAGCGAGGGCTGGGACAGATACGCAGTATTTT.

The J gene is TRBJ1-4, the V gene TRBV7-9; TRBD1 might be the D (6 bases). Germline CDR1 and CDR2: SEHNR and FQNEAQ (reference sequence). The CDR3 has 14 amino acids. The germline V and J ends were trimmed by 2 bases and 7 bases, with 11 bases remaining between them. CDR3 in DNA: TGTGCCAGCAGCTTATGGGGGCTTGGTGAAAAACTGTTTTTT. Encoded protein: CASSLWGLGEKLFF.

V is TRBV6-5 and J is TRBJ2-5; D may be TRBD1 (5 bases). The CDR3 is made up of 13 amino acids. Germline CDR1 MNHEY, CDR2 SVGAGI. V was clipped by 5 bases and J by 0 bases, with 7 bases between them. CDR3 DNA sequence: TGTGCCAGCAGTAGACAGCACCAAGAGACCCAGTACTTC. It specifies CASSRQHQETQYF.

The chain uses TRBV19 and TRBJ2-5; TRBD1 or TRBD2 may be the D gene (5 bases each). In germline, CDR1 is LNHDA, CDR2 SQIVND (reference sequence). This CDR3 is 15 amino acids long. The ends were cut back, 4 bases at V and 4 bases at J, with 16 bases in the middle. The CDR3 protein is CASSRGTPQRETQYF. As DNA, the CDR3 is TGTGCCAGTAGTAGAGGGACCCCGCAAAGAGAGACCCAGTACTTC.

The gene calls are TRBV10-3 and TRBJ1-2; D gene unclear. The germline V gene has CDR1 ENHRY and CDR2 SYGVKD. V lost 6 bases and J 4 bases, leaving 18 bases between the germline ends. This CDR3 is 15 amino acids long. CDR3 bases: TGTGCCATCAGCCTCCTTCAGGACGGTTCCTATGGCTACACCTTC. Amino acid sequence: CAISLLQDGSYGYTF.

The CDR3 loop reads CASRTGGNSYEQYF. The CDR3 bases are TGTGCCAGCAGGACAGGGGGAAACTCCTACGAGCAGTACTTC. This chain joins TRBV28 and TRBJ2-7, with 9 bases identical to TRBD1. This CDR3 has 14 residues. Germline V gives CDR1 MDHEN, CDR2 SYDVKM. With 6 bases clipped from V and 0 bases from J, the junction kept 3 bases outside the gene matches.

This clone was recorded only once. The chain joins TRBV19 to TRBJ2-2; D is unresolved. V lost 6 bases and J 1 base, leaving 9 bases between the germline ends. Germline CDR1 reads LNHDA; CDR2 reads SQIVND (reference sequence). This CDR3 region has 14 residues. CDR3 sequence: CASRQFQNTGELFF. The CDR3 nucleotides read TGTGCCAGTAGACAGTTCCAGAACACCGGGGAGCTGTTTTTT.

On this clone itself: Distinct nucleotide sequences in the sample also encode this CDR3. The CDR3 loop is CASSLGQGAHEQYF. In nucleotides, the CDR3 is TGCGCCAGCAGCTTGGGTCAGGGGGCCCACGAGCAGTACTTC. V and J are TRBV5-1 and TRBJ2-7; TRBD1 aligns across 8 bases. Germline CDR1 SGHRS, CDR2 YFSETQ. The V gene end was trimmed by 0 bases and the J gene end by 5 bases; junction bases not matched to a gene: 4. This CDR3 contains 14 residues.

Here the CDR3 reads CASRGQGALNYGYTF. The CDR3 DNA is TGTGCCAGCAGGGGACAGGGGGCGTTGAACTATGGCTACACCTTC. The V gene is TRBV28, the J gene TRBJ1-2, with TRBD1 matching over 12 bases. V lost 6 bases, J lost 2 bases, and 4 bases stayed unmatched. Germline V gene sequence: CDR1 MDHEN, CDR2 SYDVKM. The CDR3 extends over 15 amino acids.

As to this clone: Other DNA sequences of this sample code for an identical CDR3. The rearrangement joins TRBV10-1 to TRBJ2-5, with D hard to call. Germline V gene lookup returns CDR1 WNHNN and CDR2 SYGVQD (reference sequence). This CDR3 spans 12 amino acids. V gave up 3 bases and J gave up 7 bases, with 9 bases separating them. CDR3 nucleotides: TGCGCCAGCAGTGACCCCTCCGGGACCCAGTACTTC. Its translation: CASSDPSGTQYF.

V gene TRBV13 combines with J gene TRBJ2-2, with TRBD2 matching 7 bases. Germline V CDR1 and CDR2: PRHDT, FYEKMQ (reference sequence). The CDR3 runs 16 residues. V gave up 2 bases and J gave up 3 bases; unmatched junction bases: 6. The CDR3 region has the DNA TGTGCCAGCAGCTTAAGGCGGCTAGCGGACACCGGGGAGCTGTTTTTT. The encoded protein is CASSLRRLADTGELFF.